This TCR beta chain was retrieved from a study of cytotoxic CD8 clonotypes in ibrutinib-treated CLL (dated by TCRdb to the early 2020s). With regard to the full study: The cohort had about a dozen relapsed/refractory and under 16 treatment-naive patients; some 17 were IGHV unmutated. Responses were partial in around 24 patients and complete in 2; after median roughly 69 months follow-up, around 15 stayed in remission and approximately twelve progressed. On average, each sample had about 260,000 productive templates and more than 75,000 productive rearrangements. Response samples were taken after a median of 12 months on treatment, ranging from about 6 to 40 months. Longitudinal samples were available for about 30% of the roughly 90 trial participants. Patients were still on ibrutinib when every remission and progressive disease sample was collected. Cryopreserved peripheral blood mononuclear cells were collected at three points: before therapy, at response, and at either sustained remission or disease progression. Overall results and qualifications from the work: Baseline clonality exceeded that of age-matched healthy donors and correlated strongly with circulating CD8+ T-cell counts. Clonality increased at ibrutinib response, stayed stable in sustained remission, and fell back toward baseline at progression. Lymph node repertoires were not examined, and the timing of sampling was not matched between patients in sustained remission and those whose disease progressed. Public clonotypes were rare and either shrank or stayed stable during treatment, and the rise in clonality at ibrutinib response reflected expansion of private clonotypes.

Each clonotype received, on average, about 10x coverage in deep resolution sequencing performed on a MiSeq, where the target depth lay between 1 in 1 million and 1 in 200,000 T cells. The immunoSEQ hsTCRB Kit was used to generate TCR beta libraries. The published analysis was carried out like this. Data were analyzed with ImmunoSEQ Data Assistant and ImmunoSEQ Analyzer, with V, D and J genes assigned per IMGT definitions. Clonality, which ranges from 0 to 1, was calculated by subtracting the normalized Shannon entropy of productive rearrangement frequencies from one. Public clonotype analysis was restricted to overrepresented clonotypes comprising at least 0.05% of each patient's repertoire. Repertoires from more than ten age-matched healthy donors in immuneACCESS were used as clonality controls. Entries here come from immuneACCESS through TCRdb and include only in-frame sequences with V and J called. Some clones fail to appear in such tables; in the studies checked, an unresolved V gene covers under half of the shortfall, and the cause of the remainder is unknown. V and J calls and clone size are copied from that table; D and trimming were computed from the DNA. Counted in this sample were a few hundred thousand clones; 60% to 75% of them appeared once. Less than 20% of the sample rests with the top ten.

The CDR3 starts with the cysteine, ends with the phenylalanine, and has 13 residues. The sequence is cut down to CDR3 DNA, 39 bases in frame from base 1. V gives up 5 bases and J gives up 9 bases, and the segment between their germline ends measures 14 bases. The germline V gene specifies MDHEN as CDR1 and SYDVKM as CDR2. As for this clone: The clone's antigen remains unknown. Base qualities were left out, and no much larger clone turns up one base away.

The sample's time point label, decoded: roughly 25 months on ibrutinib. For TCR beta library preparation, 1.5 to 2 micrograms of genomic DNA was extracted from cryopreserved PBMCs. Longitudinal blood samples from CLL patients receiving ibrutinib monotherapy were subjected to high-throughput TCR beta sequencing. The patients were enrolled in a single-center, open-label phase 2 trial of ibrutinib monotherapy. This receptor was obtained from a human donor with chronic lymphocytic leukemia. Rearrangement joined TRBV28 to TRBJ2-1; the D gene lacks a confident call. The sequenced sample was PBMCs, obtained after 24 months of ibrutinib treatment. The DNA sequence is given as TGTGCCAGCAGTCCCCTCATACTGGGTGAGCAGTTCTTC. This is translated as CASSPLILGEQFF.